This T cell receptor beta chain derives from a study of cytomegalovirus exposure and HLA in healthy donors. Study-level points and caveats: The sole available immune exposure information was CMV serostatus. Roughly even sequencing depth across donors was the assumption behind the presence/absence analyses.

Use of 60 Vbeta and 13 Jbeta primers characterized the PCR. The data were produced by immunoSEQ multiplex PCR, yet TCRdb's version contains in-frame clones alone and is incomplete. The sample contains about 190,000 clones, approximately 86% of which appear only once. Donors in the study were healthy people who gave bone marrow. In regard to this clone: As yet, its antigen is unknown.

Trimming cost V 2 bases and J 1 base, with 7 bases left between them. CDR1 and CDR2 (germline): SGHRS, YFSETQ. The CDR3 is 13 residues long. This TCR came from a woman aged 30 to 39 in good health and CMV-seronegative. The rearrangement uses TRBV5-1 and TRBJ2-7, with D unclear. Material for sequencing was PBMCs. The CDR3 DNA reads as TGCGCCAGCAGCTTTCCAGGTTCCTACGAGCAGTACTTC. This encodes CASSFPGSYEQYF.